This T cell receptor (beta chain) appears in the sequencing data of a study of cytomegalovirus exposure and HLA in healthy donors. Assay: immunoSEQ multiplex PCR; the TCRdb copy retains only in-frame clones and omits some. In the table there are about 130,000 clones, 75% to 90% of which are singletons. To note about this clone: Other DNA variants within this sample encode the same CDR3.

The CDR3 loop spans 14 amino acids. Germline V gene data show CDR1 as MGHDK and CDR2 as SYGVNS. Trimming stripped 7 bases from V and 3 bases from J, with 14 bases between. The gene calls are TRBV25-1 and TRBJ2-3; maybe TRBD1 (5 bases). The sequenced sample was PBMCs. This TCR came from a woman younger than 35 in good health and CMV-seronegative. CDR3 residues: CASKQGKSTDTQYF. In DNA, the CDR3 is TGTGCCAGCAAGCAGGGTAAAAGTACAGATACGCAGTATTTT.